One sample yielded the 13 T cell receptor beta chains listed below, sequenced in a study of T cells in Graves' hyperthyroidism and ophthalmopathy. RNA transcripts were the template for amplifying TCR beta CDR3 regions. The HTBI primer set served for first-round RT-PCR of the TCR CDR3. MiXCR was run by TCRdb on the multiplex PCR reads, yielding one entry per CDR3 protein. This table holds around 340,000 distinct CDR3 sequences, over 20% found once. The source material was blood. The receptors were gathered from a woman between 50 and 59 years old with Graves' hyperthyroidism.

This clonotype was seen many times. The V and J genes are TRBV3-1 and TRBJ1-1; D not certain. The CDR3 is made up of 14 amino acids. CDR1 is LGHDT and CDR2 is YNNKEL in the germline V gene (reference sequence). The V end lost 0 bases, the J end lost 1 base, and 6 bases lay between the germline ends. The CDR3 protein is CASSQDYWNTEAFF. The CDR3 DNA sequence: TGTGCCAGCAGCCAAGATTATTGGAACACTGAAGCTTTCTTT.

This clonotype was counted ten times or more. The CDR3 DNA is TGTGCCAGCAAGGTAGCGAACGGGGAGCTGTTTTTT. It is translated as CASKVANGELFF. The gene calls are TRBV28 and TRBJ2-2, with D possibly being TRBD2 (5 bases). The V and J ends lost 7 bases and 7 bases respectively, with 10 bases between them. This CDR3 region has 12 residues. Germline loops: CDR1 MDHEN, CDR2 SYDVKM.

Many counts were recorded for this clonotype. The chain recombines TRBV12-3 or TRBV12-4 with TRBJ1-1; tentatively, D is TRBD1 (6 bases). V was clipped by 5 bases and J by 6 bases, with 13 bases between them. The CDR3 loop spans 13 amino acids. CDR3 nucleotides: TGTGCCAGCAGTGTCACCACAGGGTCTGAAGCTTTCTTT. This encodes CASSVTTGSEAFF.

This clonotype was observed a handful of times. The chain employs TRBV7-9 and TRBJ2-5, with a weak D call TRBD1 (6 bases). Germline V gene data show CDR1 as SEHNR and CDR2 as FQNEAQ (reference sequence). The CDR3 runs 17 residues. Deletions cut 6 bases from V and 0 bases from J, with 20 bases between. CDR3 sequence: CASRLGAARYYQETQYF. In DNA, the CDR3 is TGTGCCAGCAGGTTGGGGGCAGCCCGGTATTACCAAGAGACCCAGTACTTC.

This clonotype was counted many times. The chain has TRBV6-1 and TRBJ2-7; D is ambiguous. The germline V gene has CDR1 MNHNS and CDR2 SASEGT. Trimming cost V 6 bases and J 5 bases, with 8 bases left between them. The CDR3 runs 11 residues. CDR3 residues: CASRVGNEQYF. CDR3 DNA: TGTGCCAGCAGGGTAGGGAACGAGCAGTACTTC.

This clonotype was detected many times. The genes are TRBV5-1 and TRBJ2-3; 7 positions agree with TRBD2. This CDR3 region has 16 residues. CDR1 and CDR2 from the germline V gene are SGHRS and YFSETQ. Trimming took 5 bases from V and 1 from J; bases not matched to a gene: 10. DNA for the CDR3: TGCGCCAGCAGTAAGCGGGGAGGGTCGGGCACAGATACGCAGTATTTT. Amino acid sequence: CASSKRGGSGTDTQYF. Together with reference TRBV5-1 and TRBJ2-3, the CDR3 gives the full variable domain: KAGVTQTPRYLIKTRGQQVTLSCSPISGHRSVSWYQQTPGQGLQFLFEYFSETQRNKGNFPGRFSGRQFSNSRSEMNVSTLELGDSALYLCASSKRGGSGTDTQYFGPGTRLTVL.

This clonotype has a handful of counts. V is TRBV2 and J is TRBJ2-1, with a possible D match to TRBD1 (6 bases). This CDR3 is built from 14 residues. Germline V CDR1 and CDR2: SNHLY, FYNNEI. V gave up 10 bases and J gave up 5 bases, with 18 bases separating them. Here the CDR3 DNA reads TGTGCCATTCATCAGGGGTACCTCGACAATGAGCAGTTCTTC. Translated: CAIHQGYLDNEQFF.

This clonotype occurred many times. The genes are TRBV4-1 and TRBJ1-1; D is ambiguous. CDR1 MGHRA and CDR2 YSYEKL come from the germline V gene. V shed 0 bases and J shed 0 bases, with 17 bases lying between them. The CDR3 spans 18 residues. As DNA, the CDR3 is TGCGCCAGCAGCCAAGACCATGGTGGGAGATCCGTGAACACTGAAGCTTTCTTT. Protein: CASSQDHGGRSVNTEAFF.

This clonotype was seen at least ten times. The rearrangement joins TRBV12-3 or TRBV12-4 to TRBJ2-3, with 13 bases that match TRBD2. Trimming took 6 bases from V and 0 from J; bases not matched to a gene: 9. The CDR3 sequence is 18 residues long. The CDR3 DNA follows: TGTGCCAGCAGAGGACTAGCGGGAGCATCTCCTAGCACAGATACGCAGTATTTT. Protein product: CASRGLAGASPSTDTQYF.

This clonotype was counted at least ten times. This rearrangement joins TRBV11-2 to TRBJ2-1; 7 nucleotides match TRBD1. CDR3 length equals 16 residues. J gave up 7 bases and V 1 base, and 10 bases lay outside the gene matches. In germline, CDR1 is SGHAT, CDR2 FQNNGV. CDR3 in amino acids: CASSLVGTANPNEQFF. CDR3 bases: TGTGCCAGCAGCTTAGTAGGGACAGCGAACCCTAATGAGCAGTTCTTC.

This clonotype came up many times. This rearrangement joins TRBV5-1 to TRBJ1-4; 7 bases align to TRBD1. CDR3 length: 15 amino acids. Germline V gene lookup returns CDR1 SGHRS and CDR2 YFSETQ. V trimming: 4 bases; J trimming: 5 bases; junction bases outside the gene matches: 8. The CDR3 protein is CASSVAGTDNEKLFF. In DNA, the CDR3 is TGCGCCAGCAGCGTAGCCGGGACAGACAATGAAAAACTGTTTTTT.

This clonotype was picked up many times. V and J are TRBV2 and TRBJ1-2, with D possibly being TRBD1 (5 bases). Trimming took off 6 bases at V and 2 bases at J, with 13 bases between the two ends. CDR3 size: 14 residues. CDR1 is SNHLY, CDR2 FYNNEI, per germline. The CDR3 spells CASRPGTSNYGYTF. CDR3 nucleotide sequence: TGTGCCAGCAGGCCCGGGACTTCCAACTATGGCTACACCTTC.

The chain employs TRBV29-1 and TRBJ2-2; 7 nucleotides align to TRBD2. The V gene's germline CDR1 is SQVTM and CDR2 ANQGSEA. CDR3 size: 14 residues. V shed 6 bases and J 5 bases; nucleotides not matched to a gene: 9. The DNA of the CDR3 is TGCAGCGTGGGCAGCTCGGGAGGTACCGGGGAGCTGTTTTTT. Protein sequence: CSVGSSGGTGELFF.